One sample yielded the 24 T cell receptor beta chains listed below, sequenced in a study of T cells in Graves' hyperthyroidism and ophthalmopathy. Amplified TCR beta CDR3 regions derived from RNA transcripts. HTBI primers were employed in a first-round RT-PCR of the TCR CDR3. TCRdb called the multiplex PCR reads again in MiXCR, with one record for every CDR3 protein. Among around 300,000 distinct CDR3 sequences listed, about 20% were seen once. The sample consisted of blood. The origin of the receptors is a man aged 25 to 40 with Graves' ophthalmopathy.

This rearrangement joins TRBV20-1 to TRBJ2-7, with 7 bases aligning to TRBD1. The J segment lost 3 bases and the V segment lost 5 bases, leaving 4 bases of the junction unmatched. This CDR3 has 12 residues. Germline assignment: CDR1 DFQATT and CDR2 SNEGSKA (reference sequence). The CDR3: CSAGQVVYEQYF. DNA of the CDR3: TGCAGTGCTGGACAGGTCGTCTACGAGCAGTACTTC.

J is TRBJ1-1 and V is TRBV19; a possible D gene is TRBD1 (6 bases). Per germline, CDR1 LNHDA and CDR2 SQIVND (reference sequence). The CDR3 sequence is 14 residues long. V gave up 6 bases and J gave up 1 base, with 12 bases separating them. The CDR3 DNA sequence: TGTGCCAGTAGAGCAGGGGTCTGGAACACTGAAGCTTTCTTT. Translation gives CASRAGVWNTEAFF.

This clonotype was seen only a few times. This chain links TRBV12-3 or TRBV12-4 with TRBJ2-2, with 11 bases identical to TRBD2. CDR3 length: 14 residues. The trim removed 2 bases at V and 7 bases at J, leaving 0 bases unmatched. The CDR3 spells CASSLLAGGGELFF. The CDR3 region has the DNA TGTGCCAGCAGTTTACTAGCGGGGGGCGGGGAGCTGTTTTTT.

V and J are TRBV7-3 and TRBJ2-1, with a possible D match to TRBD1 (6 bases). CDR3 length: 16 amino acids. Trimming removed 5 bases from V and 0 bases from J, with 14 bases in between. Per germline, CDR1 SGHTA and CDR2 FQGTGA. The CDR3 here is CASSQQQGSSYNEQFF. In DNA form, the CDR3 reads TGTGCCAGCAGCCAACAACAGGGAAGCTCCTACAATGAGCAGTTCTTC.

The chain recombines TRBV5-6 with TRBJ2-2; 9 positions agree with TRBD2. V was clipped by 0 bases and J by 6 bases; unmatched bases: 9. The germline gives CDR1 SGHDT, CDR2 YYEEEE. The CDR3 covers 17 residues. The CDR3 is CASSLDGGRAGPGELFF. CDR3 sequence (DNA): TGTGCCAGCAGCTTGGATGGCGGGAGGGCCGGTCCCGGGGAGCTGTTTTTT.

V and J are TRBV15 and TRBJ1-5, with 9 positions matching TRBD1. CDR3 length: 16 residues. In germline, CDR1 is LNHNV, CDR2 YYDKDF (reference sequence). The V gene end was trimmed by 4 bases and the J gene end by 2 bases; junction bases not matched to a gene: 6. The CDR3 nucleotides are TGTGCCACCAGCACGAGACAGGGGGATGGCAATCAGCCCCAGCATTTT. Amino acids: CATSTRQGDGNQPQHF.

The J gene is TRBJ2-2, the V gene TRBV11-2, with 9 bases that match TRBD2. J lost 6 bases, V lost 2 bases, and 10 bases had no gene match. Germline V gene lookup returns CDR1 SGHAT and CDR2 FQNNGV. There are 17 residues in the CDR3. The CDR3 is CASSLRLAGLSAGELFF. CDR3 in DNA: TGTGCCAGCAGCTTAAGGCTAGCGGGATTATCAGCCGGGGAGCTGTTTTTT. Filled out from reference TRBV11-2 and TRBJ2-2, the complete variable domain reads EAGVAQSPRYKIIEKRQSVAFWCNPISGHATLYWYQQILGQGPKLLIQFQNNGVVDDSQLPKDRFSAERLKGVDSTLKIQPAKLEDSAVYLCASSLRLAGLSAGELFFGEGSRLTVL.

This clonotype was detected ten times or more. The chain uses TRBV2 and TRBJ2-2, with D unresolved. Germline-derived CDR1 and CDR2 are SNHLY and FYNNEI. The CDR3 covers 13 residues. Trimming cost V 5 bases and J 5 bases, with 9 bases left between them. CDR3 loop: CASSMLETGELFF. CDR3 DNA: TGTGCCAGCAGTATGCTTGAGACCGGGGAGCTGTTTTTT.

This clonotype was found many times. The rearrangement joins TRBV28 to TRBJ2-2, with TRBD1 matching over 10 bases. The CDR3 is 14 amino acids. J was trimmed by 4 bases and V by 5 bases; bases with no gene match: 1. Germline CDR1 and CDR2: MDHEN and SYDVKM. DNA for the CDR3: TGTGCCAGCAGTCGGACAGGGGGCACCGGGGAGCTGTTTTTT. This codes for CASSRTGGTGELFF.

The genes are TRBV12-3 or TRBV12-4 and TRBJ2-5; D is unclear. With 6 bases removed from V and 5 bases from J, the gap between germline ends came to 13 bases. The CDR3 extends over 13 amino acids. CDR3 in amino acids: CASSGRKPETQYF. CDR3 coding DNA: TGTGCCAGCAGCGGCCGAAAGCCGGAGACCCAGTACTTC.

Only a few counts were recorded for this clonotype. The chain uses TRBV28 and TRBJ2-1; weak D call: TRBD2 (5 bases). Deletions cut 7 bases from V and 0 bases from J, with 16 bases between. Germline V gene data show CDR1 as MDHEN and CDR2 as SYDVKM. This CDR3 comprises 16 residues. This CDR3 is CASIPGGGVSYNEQFF. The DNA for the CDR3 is TGTGCCAGCATCCCCGGAGGCGGAGTCTCCTACAATGAGCAGTTCTTC.

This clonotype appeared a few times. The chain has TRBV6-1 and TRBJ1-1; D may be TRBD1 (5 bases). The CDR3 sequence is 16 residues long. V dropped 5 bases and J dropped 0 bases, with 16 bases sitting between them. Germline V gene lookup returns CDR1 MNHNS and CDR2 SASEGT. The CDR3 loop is CASSYWIGAMNTEAFF. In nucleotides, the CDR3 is TGTGCCAGCAGTTATTGGATTGGGGCTATGAACACTGAAGCTTTCTTT.

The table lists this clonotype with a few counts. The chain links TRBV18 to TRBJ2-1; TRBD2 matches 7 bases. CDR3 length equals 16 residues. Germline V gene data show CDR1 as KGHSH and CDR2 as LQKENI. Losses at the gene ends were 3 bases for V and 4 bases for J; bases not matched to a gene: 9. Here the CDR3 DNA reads TGTGCCAGCTCACCCCAGGCCCTAGCGGATTACAATGAGCAGTTCTTC. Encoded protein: CASSPQALADYNEQFF.

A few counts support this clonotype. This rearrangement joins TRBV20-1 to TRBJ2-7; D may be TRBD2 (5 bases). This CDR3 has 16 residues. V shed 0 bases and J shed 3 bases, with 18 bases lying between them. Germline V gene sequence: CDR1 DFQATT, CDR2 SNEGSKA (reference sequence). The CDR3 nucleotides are TGCAGTGCTAGAGATTCCTCGAGCGGAGGAGGCTACGAGCAGTACTTC. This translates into CSARDSSSGGGYEQYF.

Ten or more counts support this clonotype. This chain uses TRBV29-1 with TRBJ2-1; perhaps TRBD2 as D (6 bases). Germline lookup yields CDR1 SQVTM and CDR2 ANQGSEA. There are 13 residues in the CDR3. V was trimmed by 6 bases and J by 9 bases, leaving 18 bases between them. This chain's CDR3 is CSVTVGGKGEQFF. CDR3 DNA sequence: TGCAGCGTGACTGTGGGCGGGAAGGGTGAGCAGTTCTTC.

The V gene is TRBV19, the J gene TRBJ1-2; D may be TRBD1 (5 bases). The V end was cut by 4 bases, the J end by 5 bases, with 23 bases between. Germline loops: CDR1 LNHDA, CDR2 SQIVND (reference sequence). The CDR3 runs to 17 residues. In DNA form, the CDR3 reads TGTGCCAGTAGTACAGGGACCCCGCGGGGACCTCTATATGGCTACACCTTC. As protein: CASSTGTPRGPLYGYTF.

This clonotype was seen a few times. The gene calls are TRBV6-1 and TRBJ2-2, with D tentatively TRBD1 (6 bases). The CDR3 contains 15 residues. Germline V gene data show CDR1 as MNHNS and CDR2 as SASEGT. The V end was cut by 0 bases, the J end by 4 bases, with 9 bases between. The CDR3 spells CASSEATGSTGELFF. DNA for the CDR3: TGTGCCAGCAGTGAAGCGACAGGCAGCACCGGGGAGCTGTTTTTT.

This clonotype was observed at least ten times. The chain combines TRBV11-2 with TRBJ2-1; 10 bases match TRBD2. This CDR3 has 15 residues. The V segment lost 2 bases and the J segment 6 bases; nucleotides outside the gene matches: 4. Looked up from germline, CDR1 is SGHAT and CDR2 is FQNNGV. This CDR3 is CASSLILAGVNEQFF. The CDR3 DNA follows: TGTGCCAGCAGCTTAATTCTAGCGGGAGTCAATGAGCAGTTCTTC.

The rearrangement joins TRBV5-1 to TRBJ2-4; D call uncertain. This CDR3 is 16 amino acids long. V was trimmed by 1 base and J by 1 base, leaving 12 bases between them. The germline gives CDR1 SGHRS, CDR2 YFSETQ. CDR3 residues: CASSLSHSMAKNIQYF. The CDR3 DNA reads TGCGCCAGCAGCTTGAGTCATAGCATGGCCAAAAACATTCAGTACTTC.

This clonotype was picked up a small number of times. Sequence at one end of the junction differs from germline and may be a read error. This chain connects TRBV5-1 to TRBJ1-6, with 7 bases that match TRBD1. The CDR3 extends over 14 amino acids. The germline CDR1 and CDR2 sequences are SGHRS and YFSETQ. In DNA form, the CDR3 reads TGCGCCGGCAGCCAAGGGACAGCGGATTCACCCCTCCACTTT. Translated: CAGSQGTADSPLHF.

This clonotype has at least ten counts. CDR3 loop: CASSFIEREGRETQYF. The CDR3 DNA sequence: TGTGCCAGCAGCTTCATTGAGCGGGAGGGCCGAGAGACCCAGTACTTC. V usage is TRBV7-9 and J usage is TRBJ2-5, with 10 bases matching TRBD2. Trimming removed 3 bases from V and 4 bases from J; junction bases left unmatched: 8. The CDR3 sequence is 16 residues long. CDR1 is SEHNR, CDR2 FQNEAQ, per germline (reference sequence).

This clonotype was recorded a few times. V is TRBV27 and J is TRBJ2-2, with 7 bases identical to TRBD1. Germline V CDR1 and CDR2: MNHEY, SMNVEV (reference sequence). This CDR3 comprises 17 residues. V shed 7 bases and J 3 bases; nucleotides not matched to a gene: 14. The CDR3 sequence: CASKGEQGQGDTGELFF. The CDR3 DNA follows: TGTGCCAGCAAAGGGGAACAGGGGCAGGGGGACACCGGGGAGCTGTTTTTT.

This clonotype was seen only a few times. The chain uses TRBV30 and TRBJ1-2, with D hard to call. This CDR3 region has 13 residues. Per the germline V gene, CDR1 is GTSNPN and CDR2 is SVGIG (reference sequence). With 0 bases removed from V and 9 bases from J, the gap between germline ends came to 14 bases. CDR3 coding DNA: TGTGCCTGGAGTGTCTCTACAGTGGGTCGCTACACCTTC. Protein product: CAWSVSTVGRYTF.

CDR3 sequence reads: CASSLWLTSRGEQYF. The DNA of the CDR3 is TGTGCCAGCAGTCTATGGCTGACTAGTCGGGGCGAGCAGTACTTC. The rearrangement joins TRBV27 to TRBJ2-7; D is perhaps TRBD2 (6 bases). The CDR3 loop spans 15 amino acids. Germline V CDR1 and CDR2: MNHEY, SMNVEV (reference sequence). Trimming pared 5 bases from V and 6 bases from J, leaving 20 bases between.